This record covers a single T cell receptor beta chain. Its antigen is not known. A single base separates this from a much larger clone, so it may be a read error. The CDR3 runs 17 residues. The germline gives CDR1 DFQATT, CDR2 SNEGSKA (reference sequence). Losses at the gene ends were 0 bases for V and 5 bases for J; bases not matched to a gene: 6. TCRdb analysed the 5' RACE reads with MiXCR anew, one entry per CDR3 protein. The sample gives 200,000 or so distinct CDR3 sequences, 10% to 15% of which show up once; approximately 11% is in the top ten. This entry comes from a study of CD8 T cells in ankylosing spondylitis. Study results and limitations: CD8+ cells made up the disease-linked clones, which were relatively rare in peripheral blood.

The receptor was derived from a female donor with ankylosing spondylitis or in good health (not recorded which). The chain recombines TRBV20-1 with TRBJ2-5; TRBD2 matches at 16 bases. Sequencing was done on a sample of blood, either unsorted or a sorted T cell fraction (not recorded which). The CDR3 sequence is CSARDEGLAGGRETQYF. CDR3 sequence (DNA): TGCAGTGCTAGAGATGAGGGACTAGCGGGAGGGCGGGAGACCCAGTACTTC.